The rows below give T cell receptor beta chains drawn from one sample of a study of blood T cell repertoires in COVID-19. Some clones are missing from TCRdb's copy, which holds only in-frame ones; the method was immunoSEQ multiplex PCR. The repertoire holds approximately 290,000 clones, 80% to 90% seen once, with around 4.5% in the top ten. The sample was PBMCs or T cells enriched from blood (not recorded which). The receptors were gathered from a young woman who had recovered from COVID-19. The CDR3 runs from the conserved cysteine through the conserved F or W. D genes are given only for firm matches. Not all rows give a size; the values are once, few, many and, for expanded clones, a class.

D gene	clone size	J gene	V gene	CDR3 DNA	CDR3 protein
TRBD2	once	TRBJ2-1	TRBV7-9	TGTGCCAGCAGCTTAGCTTGGACTAGCGGATACAATGAGCAGTTCTTC	CASSLAWTSGYNEQFF
NA	NA	TRBJ1-1	TRBV10-3	TGTGCCATCAGTGAGGCAGGGGCAAGCGCTGAAGCTTTCTTT	CAISEAGASAEAFF
NA	NA	TRBJ2-1	TRBV28	TGTGCCAGCAGTTTATGGACTTCCCGGGGTGAGCAGTTCTTC	CASSLWTSRGEQFF
NA	NA	TRBJ2-1	TRBV9	TGTGCCAGCAGCGTAGACGGTGTAAATGAGCAGTTCTTC	CASSVDGVNEQFF
TRBD2	NA	TRBJ2-2	TRBV4-1	TGCGCCAGCAGCCAAGATCAGACTAGCGGGGGATGGGAGCTGTTTTTT	CASSQDQTSGGWELFF
NA	NA	TRBJ2-2	TRBV29-1	TGCAGCGTATTAATGACTACGAACACCGGGGAGCTGTTTTTT	CSVLMTTNTGELFF
TRBD2	NA	TRBJ2-3	TRBV9	TGTGCCAGCAGCGTAGATACTAGCGCAGATACGCAGTATTTT	CASSVDTSADTQYF
TRBD1	NA	TRBJ1-5	TRBV19	TGTGCCAGTAGGCGGACAGGGGGGCCGAGGCCCCAGCATTTT	CASRRTGGPRPQHF
NA	NA	TRBJ1-6	TRBV27	TGTGCCAGCAGTTTGAACAGTAATTCACCCCTCCACTTT	CASSLNSNSPLHF
NA	NA	TRBJ1-5	TRBV28	TGTGCCAGCAGTCAGACGGGGGGCGGCAATCAGCCCCAGCATTTT	CASSQTGGGNQPQHF
TRBD1	NA	TRBJ1-2	TRBV28	TGTGCCAGCAGTTTCGACAGGGTTCGTGGCTACACCTTC	CASSFDRVRGYTF
TRBD2	NA	TRBJ2-7	TRBV3-1/TRBV3-2	TGTGCCAGCAGCCAAGACCGGCACCGGGAGGCTCGGGACGAGCAGTACTTC	CASSQDRHREARDEQYF
NA	NA	TRBJ1-5	TRBV11-1	TGTGCCAGCAGCTTAGGAGTCGGTCAGCCCCAGCATTTT	CASSLGVGQPQHF
TRBD1	NA	TRBJ1-6	TRBV6-5	TGTGCCAGTTACAGGGGTCATGATTCACCCCTCCACTTT	CASYRGHDSPLHF
TRBD2	once	TRBJ2-1	TRBV7-2	TGTGCCAGCAGCTTAAGTCCTAGCGGGGGGGTCTCCTACAATGAGCAGTTCTTC	CASSLSPSGGVSYNEQFF
NA	NA	TRBJ1-1	TRBV6-1	TGTGCCAGCAGTGAAAGGACACCGCCCTGGGGAGCTTTCTTT	CASSERTPPWGAFF
NA	NA	TRBJ2-7	TRBV6-5	TGTGCCAGCAGTTATCCCGGGGGTGGGGAGCAGTACTTC	CASSYPGGGEQYF
NA	NA	TRBJ2-5	TRBV4-1	TGCGCCAGCAGCCAAGACGAGCAGGGGGAGACCCAGTACTTC	CASSQDEQGETQYF
NA	NA	TRBJ1-1	TRBV6-2/TRBV6-3	TGTGCCAGCAGTTACTCAACGGGAGTTGAAGCTTTCTTT	CASSYSTGVEAFF
TRBD2	NA	TRBJ2-5	TRBV14	TGTGCCAGCAGCCCTCTTATGCGGGGGGGGACCCAGTACTTC	CASSPLMRGGTQYF
NA	NA	TRBJ2-7	TRBV27	TGTGCCAGCAGTTTATCGATAGGGGGGGGAACTTTTTACGAGCAGTACTTC	CASSLSIGGGTFYEQYF
NA	NA	TRBJ1-1	TRBV28	TGTGCCAGCAGTTTCGAGGCTGCCCTGAACACTGAAGCTTTCTTT	CASSFEAALNTEAFF
TRBD1	once	TRBJ1-5	TRBV7-9	TGTGCCAGCAGCTTAGATGGGACAGGGGGCGCCGAGCCCCAGCATTTT	CASSLDGTGGAEPQHF
TRBD1	NA	TRBJ1-3	TRBV10-3	TGTGCCATCAGTGAGTCAGGACAGGGGGCAGGAGGAAACACCATATATTTT	CAISESGQGAGGNTIYF
TRBD2	NA	TRBJ2-3	TRBV10-2	TGCGCCAGCAGTGACCCTCGACTAGCCGGCACAGATACGCAGTATTTT	CASSDPRLAGTDTQYF
TRBD1	NA	TRBJ1-2	TRBV7-8	TGTGCCAGCAGCTCGCGGACAGGGGGTGGCTACACCTTC	CASSSRTGGGYTF
TRBD1	NA	TRBJ1-4	TRBV5-4	TGTGCCAGCAGCGGGACAGGAAAAGGCGGAAATGAAAAACTGTTTTTT	CASSGTGKGGNEKLFF
TRBD1	few	TRBJ1-1	TRBV5-1	TGCGCCAGCAGCTGGCGGACAGGGGCGAACACTGAAGCTTTCTTT	CASSWRTGANTEAFF